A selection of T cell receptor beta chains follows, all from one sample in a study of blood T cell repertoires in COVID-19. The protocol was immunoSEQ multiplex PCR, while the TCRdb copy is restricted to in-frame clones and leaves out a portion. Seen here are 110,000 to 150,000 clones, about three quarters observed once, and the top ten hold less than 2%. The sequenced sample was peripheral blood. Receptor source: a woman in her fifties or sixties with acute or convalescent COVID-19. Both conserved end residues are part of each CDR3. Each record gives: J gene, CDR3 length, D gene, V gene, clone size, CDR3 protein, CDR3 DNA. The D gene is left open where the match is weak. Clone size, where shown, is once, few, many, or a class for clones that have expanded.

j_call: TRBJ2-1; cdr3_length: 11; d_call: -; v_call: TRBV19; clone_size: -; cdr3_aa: CASGMMWEQFF; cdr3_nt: TGTGCCAGCGGGATGATGTGGGAGCAGTTCTTC
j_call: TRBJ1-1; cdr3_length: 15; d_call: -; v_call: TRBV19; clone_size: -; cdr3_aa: CASSIVAGVNTEAFF; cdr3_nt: TGTGCCAGTAGTATAGTGGCAGGGGTCAACACTGAAGCTTTCTTT
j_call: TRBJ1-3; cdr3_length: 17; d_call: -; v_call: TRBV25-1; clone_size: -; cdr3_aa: CASSESIRPSAGNTIYF; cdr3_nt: TGTGCCAGCAGTGAATCTATCAGGCCCTCGGCTGGAAACACCATATATTTT
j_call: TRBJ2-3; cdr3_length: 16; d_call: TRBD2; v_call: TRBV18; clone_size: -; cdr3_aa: CASSLGTSGSTDTQYF; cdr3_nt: TGTGCCAGCTCACTCGGGACTAGCGGGAGTACAGATACGCAGTATTTT
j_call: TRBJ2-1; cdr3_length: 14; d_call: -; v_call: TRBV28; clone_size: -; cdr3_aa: CASSIAGIYNEQFF; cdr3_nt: TGTGCCAGCAGTATCGCCGGGATCTACAATGAGCAGTTCTTC
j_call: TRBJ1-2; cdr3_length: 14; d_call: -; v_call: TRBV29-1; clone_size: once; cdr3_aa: CSVEVRESNYGYTF; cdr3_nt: TGCAGCGTTGAAGTGCGGGAGTCGAACTATGGCTACACCTTC
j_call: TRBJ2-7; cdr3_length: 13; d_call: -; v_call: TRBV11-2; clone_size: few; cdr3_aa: CASSLKGAYEQYF; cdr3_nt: TGTGCCAGCAGCTTAAAAGGGGCCTACGAGCAGTACTTC
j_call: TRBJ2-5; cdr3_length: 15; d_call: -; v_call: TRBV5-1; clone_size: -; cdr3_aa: CASSLAMGGQETQYF; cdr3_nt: TGCGCCAGCAGCTTGGCCATGGGAGGCCAAGAGACCCAGTACTTC
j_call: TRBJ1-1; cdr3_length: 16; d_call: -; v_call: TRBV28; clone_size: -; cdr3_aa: CASSFAGVDMNTEAFF; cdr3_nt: TGTGCCAGCAGTTTTGCAGGGGTGGACATGAACACTGAAGCTTTCTTT
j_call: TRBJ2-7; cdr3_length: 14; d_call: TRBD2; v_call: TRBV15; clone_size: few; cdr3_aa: CATSPGLAAGEQYF; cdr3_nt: TGTGCCACCAGCCCGGGACTAGCGGCGGGGGAGCAGTACTTC
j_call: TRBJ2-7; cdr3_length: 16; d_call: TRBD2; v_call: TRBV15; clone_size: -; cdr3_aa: CATSRELAGVVHEQYF; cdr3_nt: TGTGCCACCAGCAGAGAGTTAGCGGGAGTTGTTCACGAGCAGTACTTC
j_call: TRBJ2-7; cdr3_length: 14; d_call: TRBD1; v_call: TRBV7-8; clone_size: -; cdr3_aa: CASSSGTGGYEQYF; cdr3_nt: TGTGCCAGCAGCTCCGGGACAGGGGGATACGAGCAGTACTTC
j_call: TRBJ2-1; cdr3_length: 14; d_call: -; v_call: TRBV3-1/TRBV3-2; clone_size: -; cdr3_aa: CASSQRTVRREQFF; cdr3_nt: TGTGCCAGCAGCCAACGGACTGTTCGGCGGGAGCAGTTCTTC
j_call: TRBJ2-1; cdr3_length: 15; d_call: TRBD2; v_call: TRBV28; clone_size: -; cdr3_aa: CASSTLAGGRGEQFF; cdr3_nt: TGTGCCAGCAGTACTCTAGCGGGGGGACGCGGTGAGCAGTTCTTC
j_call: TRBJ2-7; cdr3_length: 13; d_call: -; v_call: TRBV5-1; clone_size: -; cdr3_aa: CASSLQAAYEQYF; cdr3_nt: TGCGCCAGCAGCTTACAGGCCGCCTACGAGCAGTACTTC
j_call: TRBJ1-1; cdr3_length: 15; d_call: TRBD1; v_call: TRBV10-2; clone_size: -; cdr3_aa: CASTGTGGRGTEAFF; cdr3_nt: TGCGCCAGCACGGGGACAGGGGGCCGGGGCACTGAAGCTTTCTTT
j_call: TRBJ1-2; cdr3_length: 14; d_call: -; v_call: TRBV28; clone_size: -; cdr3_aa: CASTDGGGNYGYTF; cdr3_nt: TGTGCCAGCACCGATGGAGGTGGGAACTATGGCTACACCTTC
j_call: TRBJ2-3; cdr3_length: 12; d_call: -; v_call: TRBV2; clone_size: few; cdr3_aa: CASSEGGDTQYF; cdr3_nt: TGTGCCAGCAGTGAAGGGGGCGATACGCAGTATTTT
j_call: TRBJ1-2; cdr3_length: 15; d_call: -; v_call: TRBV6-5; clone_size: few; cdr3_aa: CASSTDRISNYGYTF; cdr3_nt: TGTGCCAGCAGCACCGACAGAATCTCTAACTATGGCTACACCTTC
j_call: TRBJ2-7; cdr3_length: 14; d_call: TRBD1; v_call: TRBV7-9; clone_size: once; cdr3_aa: CASSSWDRSYEQYF; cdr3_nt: TGTGCCAGCAGCTCATGGGACAGATCCTACGAGCAGTACTTC
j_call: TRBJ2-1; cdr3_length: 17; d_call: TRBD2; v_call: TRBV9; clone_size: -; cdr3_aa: CASSTTSGRLLHGEQFF; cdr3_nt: TGTGCCAGCAGCACTACTAGCGGGAGGCTCCTCCACGGTGAGCAGTTCTTC
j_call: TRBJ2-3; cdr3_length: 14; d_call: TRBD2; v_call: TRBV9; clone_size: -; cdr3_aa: CASSASGSGDTQYF; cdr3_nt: TGTGCCAGCAGCGCTAGCGGGAGTGGAGATACGCAGTATTTT
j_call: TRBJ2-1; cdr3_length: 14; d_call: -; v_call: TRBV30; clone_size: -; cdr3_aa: CAWSVADTHNEQFF; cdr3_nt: TGTGCCTGGAGTGTCGCGGACACCCACAATGAGCAGTTCTTC
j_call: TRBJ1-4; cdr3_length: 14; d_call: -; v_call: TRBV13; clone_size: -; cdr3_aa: CASSRGPADEKLFF; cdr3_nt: TGTGCCAGCAGCCGCGGGCCGGCTGATGAAAAACTGTTTTTT
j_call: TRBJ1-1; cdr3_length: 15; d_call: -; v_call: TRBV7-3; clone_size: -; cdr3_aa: CASSSNPGFGTEAFF; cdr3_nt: TGTGCCAGCAGCTCAAACCCAGGGTTTGGCACTGAAGCTTTCTTT
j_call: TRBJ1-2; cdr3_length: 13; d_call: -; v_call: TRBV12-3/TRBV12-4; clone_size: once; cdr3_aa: CASNPIRAEGYTF; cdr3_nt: TGTGCCAGCAATCCTATCAGGGCTGAGGGCTACACCTTC
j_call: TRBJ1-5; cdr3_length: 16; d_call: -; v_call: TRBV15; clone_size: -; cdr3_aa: CATSRGDGTSNQPQHF; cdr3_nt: TGTGCCACCAGCAGAGGCGACGGGACATCCAATCAGCCCCAGCATTTT
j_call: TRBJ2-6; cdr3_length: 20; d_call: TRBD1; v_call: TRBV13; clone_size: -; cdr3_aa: CASTRSAGTGELAGANVLTF; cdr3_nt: TGTGCCAGCACAAGATCGGCTGGGACAGGGGAACTGGCTGGGGCCAACGTCCTGACTTTC
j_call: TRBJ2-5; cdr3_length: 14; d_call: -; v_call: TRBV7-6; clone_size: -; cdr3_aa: CASSLGQSEETQYF; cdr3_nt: TGTGCCAGCAGCTTAGGGCAGAGCGAAGAGACCCAGTACTTC
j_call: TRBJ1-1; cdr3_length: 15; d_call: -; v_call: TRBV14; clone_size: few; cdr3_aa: CASSSTVWRGGKAFF; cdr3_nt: TGTGCCAGCAGCTCGACGGTCTGGCGGGGCGGTAAAGCTTTCTTT
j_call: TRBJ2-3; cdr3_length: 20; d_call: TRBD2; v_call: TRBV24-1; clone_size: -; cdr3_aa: CATSDLGHFRREVSTDTQYF; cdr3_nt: TGTGCCACCAGTGATTTAGGGCACTTTAGGCGGGAGGTAAGCACAGATACGCAGTATTTT
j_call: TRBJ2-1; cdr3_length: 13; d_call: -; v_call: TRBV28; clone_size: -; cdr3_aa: CASSRAGNNEQFF; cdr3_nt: TGTGCCAGCAGTCGGGCGGGGAACAATGAGCAGTTCTTC
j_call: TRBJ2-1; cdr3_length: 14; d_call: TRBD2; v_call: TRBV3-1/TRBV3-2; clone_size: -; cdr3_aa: CASSQVAGASERFF; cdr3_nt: TGTGCCAGCAGCCAAGTAGCGGGAGCCTCAGAGCGGTTCTTC
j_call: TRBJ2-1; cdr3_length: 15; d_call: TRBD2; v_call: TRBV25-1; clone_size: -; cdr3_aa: CASSEYGLAGGEQFF; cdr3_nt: TGTGCCAGCAGTGAATATGGACTAGCGGGCGGTGAGCAGTTCTTC
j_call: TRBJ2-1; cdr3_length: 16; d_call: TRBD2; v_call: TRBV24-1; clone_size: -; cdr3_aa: CATSDSRGRANNEQFF; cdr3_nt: TGTGCCACCAGTGATTCCCGCGGGAGGGCTAACAATGAGCAGTTCTTC
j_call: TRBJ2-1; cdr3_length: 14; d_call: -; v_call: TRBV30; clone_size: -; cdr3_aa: CAWSVIVGVGEQFF; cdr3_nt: TGTGCCTGGAGTGTGATTGTAGGGGTGGGTGAGCAGTTCTTC
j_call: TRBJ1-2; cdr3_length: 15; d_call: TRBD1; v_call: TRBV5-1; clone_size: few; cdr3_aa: CASSLGTGHNYGYTF; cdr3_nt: TGCGCCAGCAGCCTCGGGACAGGGCATAACTATGGCTACACCTTC